The entry below gives a single T cell receptor (beta chain) sequence along with its context. These data are taken from a study of identical twins. CDR3 size: 15 residues. V was shortened by 5 bases and J by 7 bases, with 17 bases between the two germline ends. CDR1 and CDR2 from the germline V gene are SGHAT and FQNNGV. One entry per CDR3 protein results from TCRdb running MiXCR on the 5' RACE reads. The data show 230,000 or so distinct CDR3 sequences, around 8.8% seen once. This sample was shared with a second study, whose subject was yellow fever vaccine responses in identical twins.

This chain uses TRBV11-2 with TRBJ1-4; weak D call: TRBD1 (5 bases). The specimen sequenced was CD8+ T cells sorted from blood. The clonotype comes from a woman younger than 30 in good health. The CDR3, as DNA: TGTGCCAGCAGCGCTTATGTGGGGGTGGTTGAAAAACTGTTTTTT. Protein sequence: CASSAYVGVVEKLFF.